This passage covers 21 T cell receptor beta chains from one sample sequenced in a study of neurological immune-mediated disorders. TCRdb passed the 5' RACE reads through MiXCR, listing each CDR3 protein once. The repertoire holds roughly 20,000 distinct CDR3 sequences, with roughly 17% as singletons. Sample: CD8+ T cells from blood. All receptors derive from a woman aged 18-29 years with multiple sclerosis.

This clonotype was detected many times. V usage is TRBV12-3 or TRBV12-4 and J usage is TRBJ2-1; TRBD2 matches at 9 bases. The CDR3 is 15 residues long. The V and J ends lost 3 bases and 7 bases, in that order; junction bases with no gene match: 7. For the CDR3, the DNA is TGTGCCAGCAGTTTCAGCGGGGGGTGGCTTAATGAGCAGTTCTTC. Amino acids: CASSFSGGWLNEQFF.

This clonotype has at least ten counts. The chain has TRBV11-2 and TRBJ1-2; no reliable D call. The germline CDR1 and CDR2 sequences are SGHAT and FQNNGV. Trimming removed 5 bases from V and 5 bases from J, with 12 bases in between. This CDR3 contains 13 residues. This chain's CDR3 is CASSPRAVYGYTF. CDR3 DNA: TGTGCCAGCAGCCCCCGGGCGGTATATGGCTACACCTTC.

Judged by abundance, this clonotype is medium-sized (0.01 to 0.1%). This sequence joins TRBV4-1 and TRBJ1-2, with D perhaps TRBD1 (5 bases). V lost 1 base and J 0 bases, leaving 9 bases between the germline ends. The germline gives CDR1 MGHRA, CDR2 YSYEKL. This CDR3 region has 15 residues. CDR3 sequence: CASSQASGTNYGYTF. Here the CDR3 DNA reads TGCGCCAGCAGCCAAGCCTCAGGGACTAACTATGGCTACACCTTC.

This clonotype was observed at least ten times. The CDR3 DNA sequence: TGTGCCAGCAGCGGATACGGGGGGGCCCAAGAGACCCAGTACTTC. Encoded protein: CASSGYGGAQETQYF. The chain is built from TRBV11-2 and TRBJ2-5; 8 nucleotides agree with TRBD2. Germline V gene sequence: CDR1 SGHAT, CDR2 FQNNGV. CDR3 length: 15 residues. Germline trimming cut 5 bases from V and 1 base from J; bases unmatched to any gene: 6.

In this sample, this clonotype turned up many times. The rearrangement uses TRBV7-2 and TRBJ1-2; D is perhaps TRBD1 (6 bases). CDR3 length equals 14 residues. Germline assignment: CDR1 SGHTA and CDR2 FQGNSA. Trimming shortened V by 1 base and J by 6 bases, and 12 bases separated the two germline ends. CDR3 bases: TGTGCCAGCAGCTTAGGGTGGGCAGGGGATGGCTACACCTTC. It translates to CASSLGWAGDGYTF.

By share, this clonotype ranks as medium-sized (0.01 to 0.1%). The J gene is TRBJ2-7, the V gene TRBV25-1, with D perhaps matching TRBD1 (6 bases). Trimming removed 8 bases at V and 2 bases at J, with 13 bases between. Looked up from germline, CDR1 is MGHDK and CDR2 is SYGVNS. The CDR3 totals 13 residues. CDR3 DNA sequence: TGTGCCAGCCTGGGACAACCAACCTACGAGCAGTACTTC. Translating gives CASLGQPTYEQYF.

This clonotype was recorded at least ten times. This chain joins TRBV12-3 or TRBV12-4 and TRBJ1-1; D might be TRBD1 (5 bases). With 7 bases removed from V and 7 bases from J, the gap between germline ends came to 19 bases. CDR3 length equals 14 residues. For the CDR3, the DNA is TGTGCCAGCAATTGGGCCGGGGGTGGTATTGAAGCTTTCTTT. Encoded protein: CASNWAGGGIEAFF.

This clonotype was recorded at least ten times. The chain uses TRBV27 and TRBJ1-2; D is uncertain. This CDR3 spans 14 amino acids. CDR1 and CDR2 from the germline V gene are MNHEY and SMNVEV (reference sequence). V was clipped by 2 bases and J by 0 bases, with 7 bases between them. CDR3 in DNA: TGTGCCAGCAGTTTAAGCCGCACTAACTATGGCTACACCTTC. It encodes CASSLSRTNYGYTF.

The chain recombines TRBV12-3 or TRBV12-4 with TRBJ2-1; the match to TRBD2 covers 15 bases. This CDR3 is built from 16 residues. Losses at the gene ends were 6 bases for V and 8 bases for J; bases not matched to a gene: 8. CDR3 nucleotides: TGTGCCAGCAGCCGAGGACTAGCGGGAGGGCCCTATGAGCAGTTCTTC. Translation: CASSRGLAGGPYEQFF.

This clonotype was recorded many times. The chain links TRBV15 to TRBJ2-7, with D tentatively TRBD1 (6 bases). The germline V and J ends were trimmed by 0 bases and 5 bases, with 11 bases remaining between them. The V gene's germline CDR1 is LNHNV and CDR2 YYDKDF (reference sequence). The CDR3 contains 14 residues. This chain's CDR3 is CATSRERAGDEQYF. In DNA form, the CDR3 reads TGTGCCACCAGCAGAGAGAGGGCAGGGGACGAGCAGTACTTC.

By share of the sample, this clonotype is medium-sized (0.01 to 0.1%). This chain connects TRBV3-1 to TRBJ2-3; TRBD2 matches 10 bases. Germline V gene data show CDR1 as LGHDT and CDR2 as YNNKEL (reference sequence). J lost 4 bases, V lost 5 bases, and 3 bases had no gene match. This CDR3 spans 14 amino acids. The chain's CDR3 is CASSGLAGADTQYF. CDR3 sequence (DNA): TGTGCCAGCAGCGGGCTAGCGGGAGCAGATACGCAGTATTTT.

This clonotype came up many times. The V gene is TRBV5-5, the J gene TRBJ1-1; D not resolved. The germline V and J ends were trimmed by 0 bases and 0 bases, with 9 bases remaining between them. Germline lookup yields CDR1 SGHKS and CDR2 YYEKEE (reference sequence). The CDR3 runs to 15 residues. DNA of the CDR3: TGTGCCAGCAGCTTGGGAGTGGGCATGAACACTGAAGCTTTCTTT. It translates to CASSLGVGMNTEAFF.

The chain employs TRBV9 and TRBJ2-5, with TRBD2 matching over 8 bases. The CDR3 length is 17 residues. The germline gives CDR1 SGDLS, CDR2 YYNGEE. V trimming: 0 bases; J trimming: 2 bases; junction bases outside the gene matches: 9. The DNA for the CDR3 is TGTGCCAGCAGCGTAGAAGTATCCGCGGGGGGACAAGAGACCCAGTACTTC. Protein product: CASSVEVSAGGQETQYF.

This clonotype was recorded at least ten times. V usage is TRBV4-1 and J usage is TRBJ2-1, with a possible D match to TRBD1 (5 bases). This CDR3 has 14 residues. Trimming took off 0 bases at V and 4 bases at J, with 7 bases between the two ends. Germline lookup yields CDR1 MGHRA and CDR2 YSYEKL. For the CDR3, the DNA is TGCGCCAGCAGCCAAGAAGGGGATTACAATGAGCAGTTCTTC. This translates into CASSQEGDYNEQFF.

This clonotype appeared many times. This sequence joins TRBV6-5 and TRBJ2-2; the match to TRBD2 covers 10 bases. Germline V gene data show CDR1 as MNHEY and CDR2 as SVGAGI. This CDR3 has 18 amino acids. Trimming cost V 0 bases and J 6 bases; bases outside gene matches: 10. In DNA, the CDR3 is TGTGCCAGCAGTTACTCGCCACCTCGGACTAGCGGCGCCGGGGAGCTGTTTTTT. Translated: CASSYSPPRTSGAGELFF.

This clonotype was observed at least ten times. The rearrangement links TRBV12-3 or TRBV12-4 to TRBJ1-2; D perhaps matches TRBD1 (5 bases). Trimming took 6 bases from V and 6 from J, leaving 23 bases between them. The CDR3 is 16 amino acids. The CDR3: CASSPPGRWVEDGYTF. DNA for the CDR3: TGTGCCAGCAGCCCGCCGGGACGCTGGGTGGAAGATGGCTACACCTTC.

This clonotype was detected many times. The gene calls are TRBV20-1 and TRBJ1-1; no clear D gene. Germline CDR1 reads DFQATT; CDR2 reads SNEGSKA (reference sequence). The CDR3 spans 9 residues. V was trimmed by 0 bases and J by 10 bases, leaving 3 bases between them. CDR3 residues: CSAREPAFF. CDR3 coding DNA: TGCAGTGCTAGAGAGCCAGCTTTCTTT.

This clonotype was counted ten times or more. The CDR3 sequence is CSARGTSEDYEQYF. CDR3 coding DNA: TGCAGTGCTAGAGGCACTAGCGAGGACTACGAGCAGTACTTC. The J gene is TRBJ2-7, the V gene TRBV20-1; 7 bases match TRBD2. The CDR3 has 14 residues. Germline CDR1 reads DFQATT; CDR2 reads SNEGSKA (reference sequence). J gave up 3 bases and V 1 base, and 6 bases lay outside the gene matches.

This clonotype was seen many times. CDR3 bases: TGTGCCAGCAGTTACTTAGCGGGGGCCCAGAGGGGTGAGCAGTTCTTC. Translated, it gives CASSYLAGAQRGEQFF. The V gene is TRBV6-5, the J gene TRBJ2-1; 9 bases map to TRBD2. Looked up from germline, CDR1 is MNHEY and CDR2 is SVGAGI. The CDR3 runs to 16 residues. V shed 1 base, J shed 9 bases, and the junction held 10 bases outside the gene matches.

This clonotype was found many times. The chain uses TRBV7-3 and TRBJ2-1; D is perhaps TRBD2 (6 bases). CDR3 length: 13 residues. CDR1 is SGHTA and CDR2 is FQGTGA in the germline V gene. Trimming removed 0 bases at V and 9 bases at J, with 9 bases between. The CDR3: CASSLTLGGEQFF. The CDR3, as DNA: TGTGCCAGCAGCTTAACTTTGGGGGGTGAGCAGTTCTTC.

This clonotype was detected ten times or more. The genes are TRBV20-1 and TRBJ2-7; D possibly corresponds to TRBD2 (5 bases). In germline, CDR1 is DFQATT, CDR2 SNEGSKA (reference sequence). The CDR3 consists of 11 residues. V dropped 4 bases and J dropped 3 bases, with 7 bases sitting between them. The CDR3 DNA is TGCAGTGCTACCCGGGACTACGAGCAGTACTTC. Translated: CSATRDYEQYF.